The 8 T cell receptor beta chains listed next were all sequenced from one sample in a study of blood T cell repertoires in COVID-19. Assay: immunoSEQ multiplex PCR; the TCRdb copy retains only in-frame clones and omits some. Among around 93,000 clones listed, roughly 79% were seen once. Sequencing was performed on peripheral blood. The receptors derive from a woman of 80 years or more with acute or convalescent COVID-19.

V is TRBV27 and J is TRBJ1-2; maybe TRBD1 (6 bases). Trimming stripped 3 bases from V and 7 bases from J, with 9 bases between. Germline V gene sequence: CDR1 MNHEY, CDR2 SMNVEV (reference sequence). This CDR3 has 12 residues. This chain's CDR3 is CASSFTGIGYTF. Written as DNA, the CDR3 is TGTGCCAGCAGTTTCACAGGGATTGGCTACACCTTC.

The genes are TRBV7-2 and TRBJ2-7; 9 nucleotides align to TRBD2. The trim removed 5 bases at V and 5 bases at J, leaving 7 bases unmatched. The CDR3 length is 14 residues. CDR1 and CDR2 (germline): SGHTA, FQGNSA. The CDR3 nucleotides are TGTGCCAGCAGCCCGGGACTAGCCTTCAACGAGCAGTACTTC. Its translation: CASSPGLAFNEQYF.

CDR3 sequence: CASSLGRDNEQFF. Here the CDR3 DNA reads TGTGCCAGCAGCTTAGGGCGGGACAATGAGCAGTTCTTC. This chain connects TRBV7-2 to TRBJ2-1; D perhaps matches TRBD2 (5 bases). Germline lookup yields CDR1 SGHTA and CDR2 FQGNSA. V was cut by 1 base and J by 5 bases, with 6 bases left in between. The CDR3 totals 13 residues.

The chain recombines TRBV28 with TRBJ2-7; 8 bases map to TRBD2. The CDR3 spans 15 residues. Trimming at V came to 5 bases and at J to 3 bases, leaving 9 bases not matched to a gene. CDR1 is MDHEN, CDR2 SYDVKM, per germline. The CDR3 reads CASSPSGSNYYEQYF. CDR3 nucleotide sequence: TGTGCCAGCAGTCCCAGCGGGAGTAACTACTACGAGCAGTACTTC.

The CDR3 coding sequence is TGTGCCAGTAGTTCCGAACCAGCGGGTCAGCCCCAGCATTTT. It encodes CASSSEPAGQPQHF. The chain combines TRBV19 with TRBJ1-5; no reliable D call. The CDR3 runs 14 residues. V was cut by 5 bases and J by 6 bases, with 14 bases left in between. The germline V gene has CDR1 LNHDA and CDR2 SQIVND (reference sequence).

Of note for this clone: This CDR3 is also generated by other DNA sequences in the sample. The CDR3 DNA reads as TGTGCCAGCAGCCCTGGGAGGGGCACAGATACGCAGTATTTT. As protein: CASSPGRGTDTQYF. The chain links TRBV28 to TRBJ2-3; 7 bases match TRBD2. The CDR3 covers 14 residues. The V segment lost 6 bases and the J segment 1 base; nucleotides outside the gene matches: 4. Germline CDR1 reads MDHEN; CDR2 reads SYDVKM.

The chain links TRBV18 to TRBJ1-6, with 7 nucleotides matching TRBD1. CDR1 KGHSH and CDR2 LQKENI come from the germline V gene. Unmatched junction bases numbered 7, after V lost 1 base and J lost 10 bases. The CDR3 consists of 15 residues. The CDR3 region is CASSPRQGERSPLHF. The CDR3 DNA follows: TGTGCCAGCTCACCACGGCAGGGGGAGAGGTCACCCCTCCACTTT.

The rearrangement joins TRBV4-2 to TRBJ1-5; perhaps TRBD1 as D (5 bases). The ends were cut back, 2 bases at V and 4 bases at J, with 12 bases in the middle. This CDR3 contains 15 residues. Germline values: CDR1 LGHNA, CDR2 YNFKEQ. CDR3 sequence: CASSQRDSPNQPQHF. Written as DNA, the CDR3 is TGTGCCAGCAGCCAAAGAGACAGCCCTAATCAGCCCCAGCATTTT.